This T cell receptor beta chain originates from a study of blood T cell repertoires in COVID-19. Study in general: Spain, Italy and the United States supplied samples that represented acute and convalescent COVID-19. T cells, B-cell-depleted T cells, or PBMCs supplied cDNA or gDNA.

Clones were read by immunoSEQ multiplex PCR, and TCRdb kept only the in-frame ones, dropping some. This sample has roughly 190,000 clones; 87% occur once, and the top ten carry about 22%. Germline CDR1 KGHSY, CDR2 FQNENV. The CDR3 extends over 17 amino acids. The V segment lost 4 bases and the J segment 2 bases; nucleotides outside the gene matches: 10. Sequenced: peripheral blood. V and J are TRBV16 and TRBJ1-4, with 7 nucleotides matching TRBD1. The sequence came from a man in his sixties with active or convalescent COVID-19. CDR3 in amino acids: CASSPQTGMRTNEKLFF. The CDR3 DNA reads as TGTGCCAGCAGCCCCCAGACAGGGATGAGGACTAATGAAAAACTGTTTTTT.